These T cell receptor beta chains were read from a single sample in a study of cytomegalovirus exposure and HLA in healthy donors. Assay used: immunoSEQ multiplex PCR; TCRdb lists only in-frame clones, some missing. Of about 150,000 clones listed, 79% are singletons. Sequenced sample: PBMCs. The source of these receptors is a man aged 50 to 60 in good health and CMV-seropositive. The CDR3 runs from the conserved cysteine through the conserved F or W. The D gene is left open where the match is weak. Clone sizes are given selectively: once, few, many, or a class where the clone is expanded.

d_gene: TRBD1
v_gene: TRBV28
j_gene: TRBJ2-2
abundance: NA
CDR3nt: TGTGCCAGCAGTTCCCCGACAGGGGTCACAACCGGGGAGCTGTTTTTT
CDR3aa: CASSSPTGVTTGELFF

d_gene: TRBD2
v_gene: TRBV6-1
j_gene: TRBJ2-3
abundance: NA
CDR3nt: TGTGCCAGCAGTGAACCGGGGGGGAGCACAGATACGCAGTATTTT
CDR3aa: CASSEPGGSTDTQYF

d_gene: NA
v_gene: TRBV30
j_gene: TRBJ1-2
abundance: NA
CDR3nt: TGTGCCTGGGGTAACTTTCTTAACTATGGCTACACCTTC
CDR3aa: CAWGNFLNYGYTF

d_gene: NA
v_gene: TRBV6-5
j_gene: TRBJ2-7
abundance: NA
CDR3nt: TGTGCCAGCGCTGCAGGACTGGGCGGCGAGCAGTACTTC
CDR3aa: CASAAGLGGEQYF

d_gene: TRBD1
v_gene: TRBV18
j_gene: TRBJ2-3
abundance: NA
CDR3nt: TGTGCCAGCTCACCCAGTCTGGGACAGAACACAGATACGCAGTATTTT
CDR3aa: CASSPSLGQNTDTQYF

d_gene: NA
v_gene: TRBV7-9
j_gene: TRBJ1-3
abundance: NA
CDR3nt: TGTTCCAGCAGCCCCACAGGGCGGGGAAACACCATATATTTT
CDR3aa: CSSSPTGRGNTIYF

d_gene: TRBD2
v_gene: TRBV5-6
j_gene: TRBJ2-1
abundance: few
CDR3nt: TGTGCCAGCAGCTTACTGGGGACTAGCGGGATGAATGAGCAGTTCTTC
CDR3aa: CASSLLGTSGMNEQFF

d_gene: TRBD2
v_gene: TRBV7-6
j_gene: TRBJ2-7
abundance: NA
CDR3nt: TGTGCCAGCAGCCTAGCGGTGAGCTCCTACGAGCAGTACTTC
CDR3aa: CASSLAVSSYEQYF

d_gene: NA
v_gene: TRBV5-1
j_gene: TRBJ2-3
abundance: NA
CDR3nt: TGCGCCAGCAGCTTTAGCGGCCCCACAGATACGCAGTATTTT
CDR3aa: CASSFSGPTDTQYF

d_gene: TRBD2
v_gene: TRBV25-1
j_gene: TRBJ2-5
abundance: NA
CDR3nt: TGTGCCAGCAGTGTAATGGGAGGGGAGACCCAGTACTTC
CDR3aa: CASSVMGGETQYF

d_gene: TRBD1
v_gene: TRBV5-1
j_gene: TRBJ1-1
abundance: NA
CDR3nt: TGCGCCAGCGGAAACAGGGGGAACACTGAAGCTTTCTTT
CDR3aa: CASGNRGNTEAFF

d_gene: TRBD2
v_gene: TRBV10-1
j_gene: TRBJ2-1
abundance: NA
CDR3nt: TGCGCCAGCAGTGAGACTAGCGGGAGGTGGAATGAGCAGTTCTTC
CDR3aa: CASSETSGRWNEQFF

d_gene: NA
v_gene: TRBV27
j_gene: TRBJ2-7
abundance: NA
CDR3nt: TGTGCCACCGTGGACAGACAGTACGAGCAGTACTTC
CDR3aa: CATVDRQYEQYF

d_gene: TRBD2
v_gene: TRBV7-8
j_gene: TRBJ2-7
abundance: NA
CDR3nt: TGTGCCAGCAGCTCCCTAGCGGGAGCACACGAGCAGTACTTC
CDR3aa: CASSSLAGAHEQYF

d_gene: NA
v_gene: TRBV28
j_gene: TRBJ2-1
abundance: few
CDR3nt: TGTGCCAGCAGGGCAAGCGGAAGTGGTGGTGAGCAGTTCTTC
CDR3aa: CASRASGSGGEQFF

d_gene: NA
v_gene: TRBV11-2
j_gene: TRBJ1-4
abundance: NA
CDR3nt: TGTGCCAGCAGCTACCAAACAGGGAAACGCGAAAAACTGTTTTTT
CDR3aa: CASSYQTGKREKLFF

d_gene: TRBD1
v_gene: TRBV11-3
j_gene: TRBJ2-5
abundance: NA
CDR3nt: TGTGCCAGCAGCTTAGGGGGGACAGGGGGTCAAGAGACCCAGTACTTC
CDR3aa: CASSLGGTGGQETQYF

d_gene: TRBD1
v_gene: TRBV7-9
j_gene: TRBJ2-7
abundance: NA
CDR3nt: TGTGCCAGCAGCCTGCCGGGACAGGGCTACTACGAGCAGTACTTC
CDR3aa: CASSLPGQGYYEQYF

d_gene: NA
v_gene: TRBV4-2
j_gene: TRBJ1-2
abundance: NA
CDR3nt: TGTGCCAGCAGCCAAGATTTCACAGTTAACTATGGCTACACCTTC
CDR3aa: CASSQDFTVNYGYTF

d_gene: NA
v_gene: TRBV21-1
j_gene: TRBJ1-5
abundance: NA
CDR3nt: TGTGCCAGCAGCAAAGGTTGCAGAACCGATCAGCCCCAGCATTTT
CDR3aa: CASSKGCRTDQPQHF

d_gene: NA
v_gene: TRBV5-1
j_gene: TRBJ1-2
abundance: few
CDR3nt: TGCGCCAGCAGCTTGGTCGCAGGGAGGGCGTACACCTTC
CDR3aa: CASSLVAGRAYTF

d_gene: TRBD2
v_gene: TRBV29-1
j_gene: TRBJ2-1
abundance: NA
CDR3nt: TGCAGCGTTGAAAACCCCAGCGGGGATCCTTTGGATGAGCAGTTCTTC
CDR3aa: CSVENPSGDPLDEQFF

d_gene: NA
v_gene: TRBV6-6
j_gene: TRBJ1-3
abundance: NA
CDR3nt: TGTGCCAGCACACTAACCCGGGCTGGAAACACCATATATTTT
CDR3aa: CASTLTRAGNTIYF

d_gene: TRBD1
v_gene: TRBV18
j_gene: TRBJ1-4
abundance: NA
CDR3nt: TGTGCCAGCGCCCGGGGACAGGGAGAAAAACTGTTTTTT
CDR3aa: CASARGQGEKLFF

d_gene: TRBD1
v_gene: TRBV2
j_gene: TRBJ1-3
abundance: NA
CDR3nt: TGTGCCAGCAGTGTACAGGGGGGAGGAAACACCATATATTTT
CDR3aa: CASSVQGGGNTIYF

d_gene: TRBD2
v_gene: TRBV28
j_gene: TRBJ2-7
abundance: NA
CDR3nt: TGTGCCAGCAGTTTACCGACCGGGACTAGCGGGGAGAGCTCCTACGAGCAGTACTTC
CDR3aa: CASSLPTGTSGESSYEQYF

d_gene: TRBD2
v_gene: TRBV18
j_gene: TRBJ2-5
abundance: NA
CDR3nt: TGTGCCAGCTCACCCACCCCTGGGACTAGCGGGACGCAAGAGACCCAGTACTTC
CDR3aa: CASSPTPGTSGTQETQYF

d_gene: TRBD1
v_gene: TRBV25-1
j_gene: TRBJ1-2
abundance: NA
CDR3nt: TGTGCCAGCAGTGAATGGGAGGGGAAGGGACAGGGAGATAATGGCTACACCTTC
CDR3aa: CASSEWEGKGQGDNGYTF

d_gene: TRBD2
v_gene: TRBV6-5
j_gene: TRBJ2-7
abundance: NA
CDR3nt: TGTGCCAGCAGTCCGACTAGCGGGAGGATGGACGAGCAGTACTTC
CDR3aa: CASSPTSGRMDEQYF

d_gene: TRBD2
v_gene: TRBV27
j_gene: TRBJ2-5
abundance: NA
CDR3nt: TGTGCCAGCAGTTCGAAAGGACTAGCGGGAGAAGAGACCCAGTACTTC
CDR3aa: CASSSKGLAGEETQYF

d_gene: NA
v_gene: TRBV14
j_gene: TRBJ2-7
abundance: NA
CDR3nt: TGTGCCAGCAGCCAAGATTCACAGGGTATCTACGAGCAGTACTTC
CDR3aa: CASSQDSQGIYEQYF

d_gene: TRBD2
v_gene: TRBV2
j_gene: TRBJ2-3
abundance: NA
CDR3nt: TGTGCCAGCAGAGAAGGACTAGCGGGAGCGAGAGATACGCAGTATTTT
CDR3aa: CASREGLAGARDTQYF

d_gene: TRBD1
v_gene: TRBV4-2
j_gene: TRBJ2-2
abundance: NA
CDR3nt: TGTGCCAGCAGCCAAGTCCCGGGACAGAAGCTGTTTTTT
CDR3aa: CASSQVPGQKLFF

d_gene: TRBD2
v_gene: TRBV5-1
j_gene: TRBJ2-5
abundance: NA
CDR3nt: TGCGCCAGCAGCTTAGACTCTTGGGGGGGGGAGACCCAGTACTTC
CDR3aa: CASSLDSWGGETQYF

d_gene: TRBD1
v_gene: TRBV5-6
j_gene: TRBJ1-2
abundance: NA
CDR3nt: TGTGCCAGCAGACTACAGGGGAACTATGGCTACACCTTC
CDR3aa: CASRLQGNYGYTF

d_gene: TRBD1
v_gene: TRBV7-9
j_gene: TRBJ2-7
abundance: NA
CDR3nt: TGTGCCAGCAGCTTACTCCGGGACAGGGACTACGAGCAGTACTTC
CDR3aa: CASSLLRDRDYEQYF

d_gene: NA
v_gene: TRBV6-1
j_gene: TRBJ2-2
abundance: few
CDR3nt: TGTGCCAGCAGCTTACAGGTGAACACCGGGGAGCTGTTTTTT
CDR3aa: CASSLQVNTGELFF

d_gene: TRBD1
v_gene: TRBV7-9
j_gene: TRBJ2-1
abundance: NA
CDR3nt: TGTGCCAGCAGCCCTCCGGGACAGTTCTACAATGAGCAGTTCTTC
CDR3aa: CASSPPGQFYNEQFF

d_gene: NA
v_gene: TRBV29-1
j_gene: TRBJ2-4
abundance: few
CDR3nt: TGCAGCGTTGACGGGGTCGGCGGAGCCAAAAACATTCAGTACTTC
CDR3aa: CSVDGVGGAKNIQYF

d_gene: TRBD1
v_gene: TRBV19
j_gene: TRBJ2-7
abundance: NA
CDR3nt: TGTGCCAGTAGTATCGACAGGGGAAGCTCCTACGAGCAGTACTTC
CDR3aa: CASSIDRGSSYEQYF

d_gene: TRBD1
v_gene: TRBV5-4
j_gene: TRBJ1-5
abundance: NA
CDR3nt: TGTGCCAGCAGCGACGGACAGGGGTACAATCAGCCCCAGCATTTT
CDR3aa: CASSDGQGYNQPQHF

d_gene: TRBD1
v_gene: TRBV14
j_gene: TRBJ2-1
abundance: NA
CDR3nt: TGTGCCAGCAGCCAAGAATATACAGGGGTTGAGCAGTTCTTC
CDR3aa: CASSQEYTGVEQFF

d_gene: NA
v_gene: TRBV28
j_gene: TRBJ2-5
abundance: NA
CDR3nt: TGTGCCAGCAGTCTTGTGAGCGGTGCCCAGCGGGAGACCCAGTACTTC
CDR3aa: CASSLVSGAQRETQYF

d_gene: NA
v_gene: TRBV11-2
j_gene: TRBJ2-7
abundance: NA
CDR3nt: TGTGCCAGCAGCTTAGACCGCCAGACTTACGAGCAGTACTTC
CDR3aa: CASSLDRQTYEQYF

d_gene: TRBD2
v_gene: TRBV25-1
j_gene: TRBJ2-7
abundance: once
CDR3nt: TGTGCCAGCAGTGAAGCGGGCGGGGGGGAGCAGTACTTC
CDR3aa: CASSEAGGGEQYF

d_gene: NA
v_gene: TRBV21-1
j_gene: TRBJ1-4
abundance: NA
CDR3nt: TGTGCCAGCAGCAGCGACAGGAATGAAAAACTGTTTTTT
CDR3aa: CASSSDRNEKLFF

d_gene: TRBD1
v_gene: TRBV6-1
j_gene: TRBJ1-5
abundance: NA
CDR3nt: TGTGTCAGCAGCCTCGACAGGGCTGGCCAGCCCCAGCATTTT
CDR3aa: CVSSLDRAGQPQHF

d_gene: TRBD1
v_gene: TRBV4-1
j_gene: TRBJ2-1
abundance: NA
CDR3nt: TGCGCCAGCAGCCAAGTAGTAGGGGGCTTCAATGAGCAGTTCTTC
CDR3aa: CASSQVVGGFNEQFF

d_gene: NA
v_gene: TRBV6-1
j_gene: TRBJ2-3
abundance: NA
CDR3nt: TGTGCCAGCAGTGAAGCCGCGGGACTTTACACAGATACGCAGTATTTT
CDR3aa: CASSEAAGLYTDTQYF

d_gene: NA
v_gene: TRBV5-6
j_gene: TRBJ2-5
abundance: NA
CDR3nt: TGTGCCAGCAGCTCGAGACAGCAGACCCAGTACTTC
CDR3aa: CASSSRQQTQYF

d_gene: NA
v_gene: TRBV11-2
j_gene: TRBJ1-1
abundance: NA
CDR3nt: TGTGCCAGCAGCCCCTTTCCAGGTGCTGAAGCTTTCTTT
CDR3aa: CASSPFPGAEAFF

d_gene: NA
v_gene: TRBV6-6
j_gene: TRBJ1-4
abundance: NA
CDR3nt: TGTGCCAGCAGTTACCCAGCGGCTGCAACTAATGAAAAACTGTTTTTT
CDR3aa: CASSYPAAATNEKLFF

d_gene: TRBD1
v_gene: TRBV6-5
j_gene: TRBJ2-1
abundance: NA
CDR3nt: TGTGCCAGCAGTTTGACAGGGGGCAATGAGCAGTTCTTC
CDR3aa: CASSLTGGNEQFF

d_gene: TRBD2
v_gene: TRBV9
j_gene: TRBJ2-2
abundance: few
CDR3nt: TGTGCCAGCAGCGTAGGGACTAGCGGCACCGGGGAGCTGTTTTTT
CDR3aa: CASSVGTSGTGELFF

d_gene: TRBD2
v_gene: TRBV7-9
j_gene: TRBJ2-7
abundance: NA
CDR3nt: TGTGCCAGCAGCGCCCTACCGGGACTAGGAGTACACGAGCAGTACTTC
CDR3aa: CASSALPGLGVHEQYF